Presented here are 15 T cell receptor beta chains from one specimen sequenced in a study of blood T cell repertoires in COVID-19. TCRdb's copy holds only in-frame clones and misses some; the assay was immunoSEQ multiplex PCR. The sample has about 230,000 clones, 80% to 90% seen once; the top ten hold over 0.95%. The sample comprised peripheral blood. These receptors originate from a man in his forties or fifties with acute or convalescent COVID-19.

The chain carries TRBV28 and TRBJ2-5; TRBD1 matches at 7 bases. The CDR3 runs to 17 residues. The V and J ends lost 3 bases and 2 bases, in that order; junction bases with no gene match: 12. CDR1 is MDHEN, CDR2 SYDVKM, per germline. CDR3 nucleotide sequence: TGTGCCAGCAGTTTGTGGCAGGGACAGAAGGGACAAGAGACCCAGTACTTC. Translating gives CASSLWQGQKGQETQYF.

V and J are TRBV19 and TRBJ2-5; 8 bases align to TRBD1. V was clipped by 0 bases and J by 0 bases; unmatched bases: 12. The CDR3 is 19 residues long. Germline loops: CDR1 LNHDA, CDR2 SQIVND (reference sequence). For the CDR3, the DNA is TGTGCCAGTAGTATAGATCTGACAGGGGCGAAAAAGTACCAAGAGACCCAGTACTTC. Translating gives CASSIDLTGAKKYQETQYF.

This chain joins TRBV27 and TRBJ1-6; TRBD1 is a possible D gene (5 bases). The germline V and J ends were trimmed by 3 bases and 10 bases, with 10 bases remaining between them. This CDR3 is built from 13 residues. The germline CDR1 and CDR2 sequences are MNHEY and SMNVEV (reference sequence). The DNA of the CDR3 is TGTGCCAGCAGTTTGGGAAGGGGCTCACCCCTCCACTTT. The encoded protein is CASSLGRGSPLHF.

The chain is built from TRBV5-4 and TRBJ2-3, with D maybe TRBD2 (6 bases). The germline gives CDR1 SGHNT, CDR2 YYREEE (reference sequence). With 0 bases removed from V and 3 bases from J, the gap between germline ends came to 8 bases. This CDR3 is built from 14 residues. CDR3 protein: CASSLAGGTDTQYF. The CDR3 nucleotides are TGTGCCAGCAGCTTGGCCGGAGGGACAGATACGCAGTATTTT.

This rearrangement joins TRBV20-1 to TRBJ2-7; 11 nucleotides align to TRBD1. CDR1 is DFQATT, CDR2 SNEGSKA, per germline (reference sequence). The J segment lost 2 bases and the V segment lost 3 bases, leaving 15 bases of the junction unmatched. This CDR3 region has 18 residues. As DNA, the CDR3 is TGCAGTGCTAGTAATTTAAACGCGGGACAGGGGGTTGCCTACGAGCAGTACTTC. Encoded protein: CSASNLNAGQGVAYEQYF.

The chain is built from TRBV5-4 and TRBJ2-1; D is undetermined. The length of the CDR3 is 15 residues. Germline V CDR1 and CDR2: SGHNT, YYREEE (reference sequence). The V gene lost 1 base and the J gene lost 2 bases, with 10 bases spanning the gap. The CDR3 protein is CASSLSSGAYNEQFF. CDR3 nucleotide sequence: TGTGCCAGCAGCTTGAGCTCCGGAGCCTACAATGAGCAGTTCTTC.

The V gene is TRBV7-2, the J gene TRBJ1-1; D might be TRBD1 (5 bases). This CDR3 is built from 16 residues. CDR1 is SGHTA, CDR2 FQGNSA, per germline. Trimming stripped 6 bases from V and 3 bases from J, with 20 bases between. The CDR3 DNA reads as TGTGCCAGCAGTCTATCGGGGGGTATGACGGACACTGAAGCTTTCTTT. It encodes CASSLSGGMTDTEAFF.

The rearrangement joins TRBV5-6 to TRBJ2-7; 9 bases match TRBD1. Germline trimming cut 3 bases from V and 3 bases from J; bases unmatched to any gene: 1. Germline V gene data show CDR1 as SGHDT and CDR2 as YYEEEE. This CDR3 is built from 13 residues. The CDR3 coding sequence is TGTGCCAGCAGCTGGGGACAGGGCTACGAGCAGTACTTC. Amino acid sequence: CASSWGQGYEQYF.

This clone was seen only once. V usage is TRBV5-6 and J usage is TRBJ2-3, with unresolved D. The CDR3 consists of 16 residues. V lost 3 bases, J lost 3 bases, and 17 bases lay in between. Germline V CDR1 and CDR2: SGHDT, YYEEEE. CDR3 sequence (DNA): TGTGCCAGCAGCTCCCCCTACGGTGATCCTACAGATACGCAGTATTTT. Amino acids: CASSSPYGDPTDTQYF.

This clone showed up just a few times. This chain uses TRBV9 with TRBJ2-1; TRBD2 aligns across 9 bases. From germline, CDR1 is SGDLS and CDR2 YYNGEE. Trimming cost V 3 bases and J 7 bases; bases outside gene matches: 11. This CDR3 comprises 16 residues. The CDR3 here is CASSGVGAGGENEQFF. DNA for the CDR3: TGTGCCAGCAGCGGTGTCGGAGCGGGGGGTGAAAATGAGCAGTTCTTC.

Written as DNA, the CDR3 is TGTGCCAGCTCCGGGGGGGCCTCTAAAAGTGAAAAACTGTTTTTT. It codes for CASSGGASKSEKLFF. The chain carries TRBV5-4 and TRBJ1-4, with TRBD1 as a possible D gene (6 bases). The CDR3 is 15 residues long. V was pared by 7 bases and J by 7 bases, with 20 bases between. Per the germline V gene, CDR1 is SGHNT and CDR2 is YYREEE (reference sequence). Variable domain in full (rest from reference TRBV5-4 and TRBJ1-4): ETGVTQSPTHLIKTRGQQVTLRCSSQSGHNTVSWYQQALGQGPQFIFQYYREEENGRGNFPPRFSGLQFPNYSSELNVNALELDDSALYLCASSGGASKSEKLFFGSGTQLSVL.

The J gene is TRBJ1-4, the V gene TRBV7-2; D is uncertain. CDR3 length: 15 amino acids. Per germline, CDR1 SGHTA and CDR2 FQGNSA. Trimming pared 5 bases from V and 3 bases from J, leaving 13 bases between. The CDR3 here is CASSKLLASNEKLFF. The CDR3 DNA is TGTGCCAGCAGCAAATTATTGGCCTCTAATGAAAAACTGTTTTTT.

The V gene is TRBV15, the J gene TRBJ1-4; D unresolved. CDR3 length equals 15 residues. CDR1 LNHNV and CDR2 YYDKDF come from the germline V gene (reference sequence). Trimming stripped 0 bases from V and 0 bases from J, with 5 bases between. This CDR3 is CATSRDLATNEKLFF. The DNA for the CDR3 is TGTGCCACCAGCAGAGATCTTGCAACTAATGAAAAACTGTTTTTT.

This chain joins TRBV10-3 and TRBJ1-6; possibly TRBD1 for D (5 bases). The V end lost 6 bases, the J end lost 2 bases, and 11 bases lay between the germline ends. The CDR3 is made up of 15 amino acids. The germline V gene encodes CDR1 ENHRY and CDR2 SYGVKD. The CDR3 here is CAISPGQTYNSPLHF. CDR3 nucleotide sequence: TGTGCCATCAGCCCTGGACAAACCTATAATTCACCCCTCCACTTT.

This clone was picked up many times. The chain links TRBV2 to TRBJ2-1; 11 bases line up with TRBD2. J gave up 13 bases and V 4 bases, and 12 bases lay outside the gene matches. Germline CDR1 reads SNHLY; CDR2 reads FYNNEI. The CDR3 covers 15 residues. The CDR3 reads CASSASAGTSGFQFF. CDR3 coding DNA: TGTGCCAGCAGTGCGTCTGCGGGGACTAGCGGTTTCCAGTTCTTC. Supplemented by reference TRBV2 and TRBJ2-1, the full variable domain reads EPEVTQTPSHQVTQMGQEVILRCVPISNHLYFYWYRQILGQKVEFLVSFYNNEISEKSEIFDDQFSVERPDGSNFTLKIRSTKLEDSAMYFCASSASAGTSGFQFFGPGTRLTVL.